The next 10 T cell receptor beta chains were all read from a single sample in a study of control samples from healthy donors and cancer patients. The assay was immunoSEQ multiplex PCR, and TCRdb's table has in-frame clones only and misses some. The sample holds 95,000 to 150,000 clones, roughly 92% seen once. Sequenced input: blood. The receptors shown here come from a woman younger than 35 in good health.

The rearrangement links TRBV7-2 to TRBJ2-2, with a weak D call TRBD1 (6 bases). Trimming took 2 bases from V and 7 from J, leaving 14 bases between them. The CDR3 runs 15 residues. Germline CDR1 is SGHTA and CDR2 is FQGNSA. The chain's CDR3 is CASSLQGYDGGELFF. The CDR3 DNA is TGTGCCAGCAGCTTACAGGGGTATGACGGCGGGGAGCTGTTTTTT.

The chain links TRBV28 to TRBJ2-1, with unresolved D. V lost 6 bases and J 4 bases, leaving 7 bases between the germline ends. The CDR3 contains 12 residues. Germline-derived CDR1 and CDR2 are MDHEN and SYDVKM. CDR3 protein: CASSPGYNEQFF. CDR3 bases: TGTGCCAGCAGCCCCGGTTACAATGAGCAGTTCTTC.

CDR3 region: CASSQVGSNQHTDTQYF. CDR3 nucleotide sequence: TGCGCCAGCAGCCAAGTGGGGAGTAACCAACACACAGATACGCAGTATTTT. This chain uses TRBV4-3 with TRBJ2-3; a possible D gene is TRBD2 (5 bases). V lost 1 base to trimming and J lost 2 bases, with 16 bases between them. Germline assignment: CDR1 LGHNA and CDR2 YSLEER. The CDR3 is 17 amino acids.

The V and J genes are TRBV18 and TRBJ2-5; D possibly corresponds to TRBD2 (6 bases). Trimming left V 6 bases short and J 1 base short, with 6 bases between. Germline V gives CDR1 KGHSH, CDR2 LQKENI. The CDR3 length is 12 residues. The chain's CDR3 is CASSGSQETQYF. As DNA, the CDR3 is TGTGCCAGCTCCGGGAGCCAAGAGACCCAGTACTTC. Together with reference TRBV18 and TRBJ2-5, the CDR3 gives the full variable domain: NAGVMQNPRHLVRRRGQEARLRCSPMKGHSHVYWYRQLPEEGLKFMVYLQKENIIDESGMPKERFSAEFPKEGPSILRIQQVVRGDSAAYFCASSGSQETQYFGPGTRLLVL.

The rearrangement uses TRBV11-3 and TRBJ2-7; D may be TRBD1 (8 bases). The CDR3 length is 16 residues. Germline lookup yields CDR1 SGHNT and CDR2 YENEEA. V was cut by 4 bases and J by 6 bases, with 22 bases left in between. In DNA, the CDR3 is TGTGCCAGCAGCTCTAGAGCGGGACACGGGACAGGCGAGCAGTACTTC. Translated, it gives CASSSRAGHGTGEQYF.

This rearrangement joins TRBV19 to TRBJ2-4; 8 bases are shared with TRBD1. The V gene's germline CDR1 is LNHDA and CDR2 SQIVND (reference sequence). This CDR3 comprises 19 residues. V was pared by 3 bases and J by 0 bases, with 13 bases of the junction left unmatched. In nucleotides, the CDR3 is TGTGCCAGTAGTATGCAGGACAGGGAAAAAATGCTAGCCAAAAACATTCAGTACTTC. It is translated as CASSMQDREKMLAKNIQYF.

The chain combines TRBV5-6 with TRBJ1-2; TRBD1 aligns across 9 bases. Germline assignment: CDR1 SGHDT and CDR2 YYEEEE. Germline trimming cut 4 bases from V and 0 bases from J; bases unmatched to any gene: 7. There are 16 residues in the CDR3. The CDR3: CASSPAGQGTNYGYTF. CDR3 DNA: TGTGCCAGCAGCCCAGCGGGACAGGGCACTAACTATGGCTACACCTTC.

This chain links TRBV6-2 or TRBV6-3 with TRBJ1-2; unclear D gene. This CDR3 comprises 14 residues. Germline CDR1 MNHEY, CDR2 SVGEGT. The V end lost 2 bases, the J end lost 6 bases, and 13 bases lay between the germline ends. The CDR3 spells CASSYGRLANGYTF. CDR3 in DNA: TGTGCCAGCAGTTACGGCCGACTTGCGAATGGCTACACCTTC.

This chain connects TRBV13 to TRBJ2-1; D is undetermined. Germline V lookup: CDR1 PRHDT, CDR2 FYEKMQ (reference sequence). V lost 0 bases and J lost 2, with 17 bases in between. This CDR3 is built from 18 residues. In DNA form, the CDR3 reads TGTGCCAGCAGCTTAGGCCTTCGGCAGACCCCTCCCTACAATGAGCAGTTCTTC. It is translated as CASSLGLRQTPPYNEQFF.

There are a few counts of this clone. The rearrangement links TRBV21-1 to TRBJ2-1; no DNA check was done on the table's D call, TRBD1. TRBV21-1 is designated a pseudogene. The CDR3 is 15 residues long. The CDR3: CASSKNRQRYNEQFF. The CDR3 region has the DNA TGTGCCAGCAGCAAAAATAGACAGCGTTACAATGAGCAGTTCTTC.